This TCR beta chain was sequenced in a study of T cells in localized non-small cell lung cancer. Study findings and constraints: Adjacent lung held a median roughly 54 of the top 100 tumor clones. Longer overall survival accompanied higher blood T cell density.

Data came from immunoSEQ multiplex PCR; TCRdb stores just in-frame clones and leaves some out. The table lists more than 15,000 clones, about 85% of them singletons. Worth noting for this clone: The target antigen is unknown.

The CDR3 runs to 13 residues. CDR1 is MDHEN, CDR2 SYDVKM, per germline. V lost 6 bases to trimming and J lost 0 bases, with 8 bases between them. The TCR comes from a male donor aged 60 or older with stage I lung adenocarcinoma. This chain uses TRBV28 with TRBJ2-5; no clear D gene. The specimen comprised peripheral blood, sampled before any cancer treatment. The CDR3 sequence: CASRGNNQETQYF. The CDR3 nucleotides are TGTGCCAGCAGGGGGAATAACCAAGAGACCCAGTACTTC.